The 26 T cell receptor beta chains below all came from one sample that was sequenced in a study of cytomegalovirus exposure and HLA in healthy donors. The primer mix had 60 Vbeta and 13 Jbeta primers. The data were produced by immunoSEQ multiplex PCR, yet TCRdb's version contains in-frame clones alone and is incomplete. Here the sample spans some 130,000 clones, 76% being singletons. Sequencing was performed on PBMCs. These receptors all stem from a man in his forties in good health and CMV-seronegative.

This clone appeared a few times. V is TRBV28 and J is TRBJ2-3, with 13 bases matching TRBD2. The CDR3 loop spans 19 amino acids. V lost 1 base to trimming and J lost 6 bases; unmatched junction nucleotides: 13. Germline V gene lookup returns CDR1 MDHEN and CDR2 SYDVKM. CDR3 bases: TGTGCCAGCAGTTTATTCTCCCCCGGACTAGCGGGAGCGGCGGATACGCAGTATTTT. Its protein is CASSLFSPGLAGAADTQYF.

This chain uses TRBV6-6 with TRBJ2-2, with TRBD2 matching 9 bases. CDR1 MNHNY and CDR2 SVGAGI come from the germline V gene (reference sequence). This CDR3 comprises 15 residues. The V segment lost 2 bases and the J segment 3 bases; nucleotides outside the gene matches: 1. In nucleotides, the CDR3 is TGTGCCAGCAGTTACCTAGCGGGACACACCGGGGAGCTGTTTTTT. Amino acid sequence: CASSYLAGHTGELFF.

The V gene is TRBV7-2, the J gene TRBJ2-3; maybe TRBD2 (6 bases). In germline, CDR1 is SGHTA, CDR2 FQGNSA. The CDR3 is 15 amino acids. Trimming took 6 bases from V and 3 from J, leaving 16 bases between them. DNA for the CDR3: TGTGCCAGCAGGCCTCCGGGACTTAGTACAGATACGCAGTATTTT. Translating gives CASRPPGLSTDTQYF.

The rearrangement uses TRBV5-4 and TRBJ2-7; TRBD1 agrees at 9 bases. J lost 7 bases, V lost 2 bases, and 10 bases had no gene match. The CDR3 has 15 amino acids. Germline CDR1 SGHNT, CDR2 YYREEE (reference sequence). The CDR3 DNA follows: TGTGCCAGCAGCTTTTACAGGGGGCGCTTTGTGGAGCAGTACTTC. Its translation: CASSFYRGRFVEQYF.

CDR3 in amino acids: CASSVSDRQNTEAFF. The CDR3 nucleotides read TGTGCCAGCAGCGTATCGGACAGGCAGAACACTGAAGCTTTCTTT. The J gene is TRBJ1-1, the V gene TRBV9; TRBD1 agrees at 7 bases. The V gene end was trimmed by 1 base and the J gene end by 1 base; junction bases not matched to a gene: 4. Germline V lookup: CDR1 SGDLS, CDR2 YYNGEE. The CDR3 is 15 residues long.

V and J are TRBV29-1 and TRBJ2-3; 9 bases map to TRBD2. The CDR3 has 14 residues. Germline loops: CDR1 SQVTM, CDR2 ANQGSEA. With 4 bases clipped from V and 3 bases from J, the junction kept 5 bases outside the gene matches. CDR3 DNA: TGCAGCGTTGTGGCGCGGGAGGGGACAGATACGCAGTATTTT. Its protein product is CSVVAREGTDTQYF.

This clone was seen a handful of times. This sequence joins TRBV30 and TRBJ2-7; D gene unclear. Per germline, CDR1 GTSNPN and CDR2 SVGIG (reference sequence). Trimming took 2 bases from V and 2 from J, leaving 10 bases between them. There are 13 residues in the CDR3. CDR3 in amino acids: CAWSPQSTYEQYF. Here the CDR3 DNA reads TGTGCCTGGAGTCCCCAGTCCACCTACGAGCAGTACTTC.

The CDR3 bases are TGTGCCAGCAGGACAGGGGCTGGAAACACCATATATTTT. As protein: CASRTGAGNTIYF. The gene calls are TRBV6-5 and TRBJ1-3; 8 nucleotides agree with TRBD1. The V gene's germline CDR1 is MNHEY and CDR2 SVGAGI. The length of the CDR3 is 13 residues. The V segment lost 6 bases and the J segment 2 bases; nucleotides outside the gene matches: 0.

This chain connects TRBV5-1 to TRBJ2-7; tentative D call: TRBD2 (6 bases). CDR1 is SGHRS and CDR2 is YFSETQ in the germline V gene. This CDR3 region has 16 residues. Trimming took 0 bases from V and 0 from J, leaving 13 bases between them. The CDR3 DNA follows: TGCGCCAGCAGCTTGGGAGGTAGCGGCGTCTCCTACGAGCAGTACTTC. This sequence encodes CASSLGGSGVSYEQYF.

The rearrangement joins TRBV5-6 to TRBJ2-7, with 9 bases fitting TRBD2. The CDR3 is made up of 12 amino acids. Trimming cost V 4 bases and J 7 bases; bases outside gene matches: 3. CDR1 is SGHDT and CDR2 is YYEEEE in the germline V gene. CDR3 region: CASSPAGGEQYF. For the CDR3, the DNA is TGTGCCAGCAGCCCGGCGGGGGGGGAGCAGTACTTC.

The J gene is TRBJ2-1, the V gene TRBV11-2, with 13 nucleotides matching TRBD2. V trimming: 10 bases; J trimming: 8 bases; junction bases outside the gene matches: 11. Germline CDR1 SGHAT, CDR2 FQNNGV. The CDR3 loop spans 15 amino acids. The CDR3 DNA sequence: TGTGCCACACGGGGAGGACTAGCGGGAGCCTATGAGCAGTTCTTC. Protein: CATRGGLAGAYEQFF.

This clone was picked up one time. The CDR3 region is CASTGDSPYGYTF. CDR3 nucleotide sequence: TGTGCCAGCACGGGGGACAGTCCCTATGGCTACACCTTC. The chain has TRBV2 and TRBJ1-2; 7 bases are a match to TRBD1. CDR3 length equals 13 residues. The trim removed 7 bases at V and 4 bases at J, leaving 6 bases unmatched. The germline gives CDR1 SNHLY, CDR2 FYNNEI.

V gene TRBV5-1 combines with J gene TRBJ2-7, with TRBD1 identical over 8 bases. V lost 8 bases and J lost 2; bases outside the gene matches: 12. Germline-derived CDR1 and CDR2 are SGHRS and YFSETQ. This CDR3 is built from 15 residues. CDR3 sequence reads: CASNQQGGSPYEQYF. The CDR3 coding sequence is TGCGCCAGTAACCAACAGGGGGGAAGTCCCTACGAGCAGTACTTC. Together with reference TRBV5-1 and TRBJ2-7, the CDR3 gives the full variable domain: KAGVTQTPRYLIKTRGQQVTLSCSPISGHRSVSWYQQTPGQGLQFLFEYFSETQRNKGNFPGRFSGRQFSNSRSEMNVSTLELGDSALYLCASNQQGGSPYEQYFGPGTRLTVT.

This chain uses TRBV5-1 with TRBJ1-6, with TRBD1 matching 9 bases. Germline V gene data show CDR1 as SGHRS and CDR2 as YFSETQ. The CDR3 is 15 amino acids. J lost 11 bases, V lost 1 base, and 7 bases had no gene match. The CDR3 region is CASSLSGQGTAPLHF. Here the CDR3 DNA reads TGCGCCAGCAGCTTGTCTGGACAGGGGACGGCACCCCTCCACTTT.

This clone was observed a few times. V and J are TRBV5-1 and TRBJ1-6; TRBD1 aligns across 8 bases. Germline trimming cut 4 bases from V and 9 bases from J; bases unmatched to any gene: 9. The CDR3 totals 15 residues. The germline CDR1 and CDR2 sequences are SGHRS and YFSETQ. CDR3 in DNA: TGCGCCAGCAGCGCGGGACAGGAGGGTTCTTCACCCCTCCACTTT. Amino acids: CASSAGQEGSSPLHF.

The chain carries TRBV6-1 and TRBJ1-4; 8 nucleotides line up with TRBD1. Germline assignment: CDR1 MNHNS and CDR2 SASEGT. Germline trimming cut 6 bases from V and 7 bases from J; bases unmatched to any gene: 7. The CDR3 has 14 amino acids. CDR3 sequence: CASSLQGGVEKLFF. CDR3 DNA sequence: TGTGCCAGCAGCTTACAGGGGGGAGTTGAAAAACTGTTTTTT.

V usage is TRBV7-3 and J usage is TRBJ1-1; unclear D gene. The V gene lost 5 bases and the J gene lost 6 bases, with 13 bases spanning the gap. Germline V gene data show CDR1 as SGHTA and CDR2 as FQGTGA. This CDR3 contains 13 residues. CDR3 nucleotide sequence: TGTGCCAGCAGCCCCGCGAGCCCGGCTGAAGCTTTCTTT. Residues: CASSPASPAEAFF.

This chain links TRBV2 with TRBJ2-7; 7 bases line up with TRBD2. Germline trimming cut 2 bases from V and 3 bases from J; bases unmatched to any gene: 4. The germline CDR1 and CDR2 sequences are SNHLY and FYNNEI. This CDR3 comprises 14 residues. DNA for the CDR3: TGTGCCAGCAGTGAACTAGCGGACGTCTACGAGCAGTACTTC. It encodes CASSELADVYEQYF.

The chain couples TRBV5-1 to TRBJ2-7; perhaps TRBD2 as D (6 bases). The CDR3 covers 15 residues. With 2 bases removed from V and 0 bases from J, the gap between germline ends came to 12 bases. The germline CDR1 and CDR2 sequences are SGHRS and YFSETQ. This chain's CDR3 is CASSFTGLGSYEQYF. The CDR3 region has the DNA TGCGCCAGCAGCTTCACGGGACTGGGCTCCTACGAGCAGTACTTC.

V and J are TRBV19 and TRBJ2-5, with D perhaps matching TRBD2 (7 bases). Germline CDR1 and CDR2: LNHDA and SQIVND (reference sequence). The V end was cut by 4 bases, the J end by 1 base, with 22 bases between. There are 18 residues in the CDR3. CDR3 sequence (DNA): TGTGCCAGTAGTAAAGTTTCGGCGGGGGCAATCCTCCAAGAGACCCAGTACTTC. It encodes CASSKVSAGAILQETQYF.

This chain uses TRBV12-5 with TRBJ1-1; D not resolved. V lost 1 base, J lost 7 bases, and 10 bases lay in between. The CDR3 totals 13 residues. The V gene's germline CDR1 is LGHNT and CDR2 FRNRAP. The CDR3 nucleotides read TGTGCTAGTGGTTTGGCTGGCGGGATTGAAGCTTTCTTT. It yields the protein CASGLAGGIEAFF.

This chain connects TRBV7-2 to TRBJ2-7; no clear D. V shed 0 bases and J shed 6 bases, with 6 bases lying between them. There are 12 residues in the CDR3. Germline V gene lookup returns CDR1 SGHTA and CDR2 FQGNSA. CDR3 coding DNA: TGTGCCAGCAGCTTAGCGCCGGGCGAGCAGTACTTC. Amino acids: CASSLAPGEQYF.

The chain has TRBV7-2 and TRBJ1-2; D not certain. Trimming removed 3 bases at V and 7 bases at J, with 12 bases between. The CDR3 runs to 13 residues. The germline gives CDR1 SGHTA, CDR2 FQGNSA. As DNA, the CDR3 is TGTGCCAGCAGCTTCGCAGGTTCCGGTGGCTACACCTTC. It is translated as CASSFAGSGGYTF.

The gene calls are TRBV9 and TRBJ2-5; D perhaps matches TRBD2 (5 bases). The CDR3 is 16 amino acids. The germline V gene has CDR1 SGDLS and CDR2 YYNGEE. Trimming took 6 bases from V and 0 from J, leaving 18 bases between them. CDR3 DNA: TGTGCCAGCACCTCATCAGCGGAGAAGTACCAAGAGACCCAGTACTTC. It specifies CASTSSAEKYQETQYF.

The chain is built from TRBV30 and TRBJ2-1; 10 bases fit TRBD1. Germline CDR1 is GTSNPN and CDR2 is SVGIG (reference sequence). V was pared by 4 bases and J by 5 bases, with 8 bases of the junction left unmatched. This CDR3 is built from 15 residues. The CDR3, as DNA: TGTGCCTGGATTAATCCCGGGACAGGGGACAATGAGCAGTTCTTC. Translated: CAWINPGTGDNEQFF.

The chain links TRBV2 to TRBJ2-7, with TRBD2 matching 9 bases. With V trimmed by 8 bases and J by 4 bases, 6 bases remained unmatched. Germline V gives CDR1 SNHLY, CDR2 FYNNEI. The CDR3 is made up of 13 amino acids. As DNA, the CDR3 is TGTGCCAGCGTGCGGCGGGAGGGGTACGAGCAGTACTTC. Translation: CASVRREGYEQYF.